This T cell receptor (beta chain) was retrieved from a study of blood T cells in healthy people across ages. Findings of the study overall: Higher diversity and more naive CD4+ cells were features of long-lived donors, compared to aged donors. The unsorted PBMCs prevented any conclusive comparison of naive versus antigen-experienced cells.

It was with a sample-barcoded 5' primer and a J-beta primer mix that a second PCR of roughly 7 to 12 cycles was run. Using its own MiXCR run on the 5' RACE reads, TCRdb lists one record per CDR3 protein. The sample holds some 800,000 distinct CDR3 sequences, about 25% seen once. V shed 6 bases and J shed 4 bases, with 15 bases lying between them. CDR1 and CDR2 from the germline V gene are SNHLY and FYNNEI. CDR3 size: 14 residues. Notes on this clonotype: Its specificity is unknown.

The same sample was also used in a study of T cells of mothers and their children. In that study: Relative to unrelated pairs, biologically related mother-child dyads exhibited marginally greater, non-significant overlap.

The genes are TRBV2 and TRBJ1-2; D not resolved. Sequencing was done on a sample of blood. The sequence was obtained from a boy aged 10-17 years in good health. The DNA for the CDR3 is TGTGCCAGCAGCCCCGGTGTGGGCGTCTATGGCTACACCTTC. Translating it yields CASSPGVGVYGYTF.